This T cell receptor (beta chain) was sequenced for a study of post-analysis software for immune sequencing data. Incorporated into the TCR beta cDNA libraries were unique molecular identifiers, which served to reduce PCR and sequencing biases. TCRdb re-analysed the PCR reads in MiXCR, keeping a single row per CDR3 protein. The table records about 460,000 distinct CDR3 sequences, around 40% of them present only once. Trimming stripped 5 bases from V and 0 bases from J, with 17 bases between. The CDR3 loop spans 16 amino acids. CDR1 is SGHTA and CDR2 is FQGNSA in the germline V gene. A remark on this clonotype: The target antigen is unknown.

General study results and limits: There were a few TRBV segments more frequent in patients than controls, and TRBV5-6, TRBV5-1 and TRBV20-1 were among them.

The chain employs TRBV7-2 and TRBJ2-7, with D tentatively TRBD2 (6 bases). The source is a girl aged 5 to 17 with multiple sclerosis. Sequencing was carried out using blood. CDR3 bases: TGTGCCAGCAGCCCGGTAGCGGTTATGAACTCCTACGAGCAGTACTTC. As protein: CASSPVAVMNSYEQYF.